This TCR beta chain was recovered during a study of blood T cell repertoires in COVID-19. Looking at the study overall: T cells, B-cell-depleted T cells, or PBMCs provided the cDNA or gDNA that served as material.

V lost 1 base, J lost 4 bases, and 16 bases lay in between. Germline V gene data show CDR1 as SGHKS and CDR2 as YYEKEE (reference sequence). This CDR3 contains 16 residues. Repertoires were generated with immunoSEQ multiplex PCR, while TCRdb's copy carries only in-frame clones and drops some. The repertoire has approximately 250,000 clones, more than 75% of them found once; the top ten carry over 0.95%. Sequences were obtained from peripheral blood. The sequence derives from a man in his forties with acute or convalescent COVID-19. The chain combines TRBV5-5 with TRBJ2-3; tentative D call: TRBD1 (5 bases). CDR3 region: CASSLQLRGSADTQYF. CDR3 bases: TGTGCCAGCAGCTTGCAGTTAAGGGGTTCCGCAGATACGCAGTATTTT.